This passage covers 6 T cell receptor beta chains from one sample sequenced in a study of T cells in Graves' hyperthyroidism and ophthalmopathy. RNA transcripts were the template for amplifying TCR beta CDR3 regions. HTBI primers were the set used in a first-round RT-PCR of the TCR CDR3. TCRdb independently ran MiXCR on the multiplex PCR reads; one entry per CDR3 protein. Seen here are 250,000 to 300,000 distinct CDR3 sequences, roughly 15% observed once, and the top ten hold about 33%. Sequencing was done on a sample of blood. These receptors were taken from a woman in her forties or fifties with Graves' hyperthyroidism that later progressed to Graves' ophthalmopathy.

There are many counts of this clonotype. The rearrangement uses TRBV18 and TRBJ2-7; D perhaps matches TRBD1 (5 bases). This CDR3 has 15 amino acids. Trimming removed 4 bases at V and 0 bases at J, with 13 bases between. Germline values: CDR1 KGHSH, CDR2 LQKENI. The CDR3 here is CASSRTRVYSYEQYF. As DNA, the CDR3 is TGTGCCAGCTCACGTACCAGGGTATACTCCTACGAGCAGTACTTC.

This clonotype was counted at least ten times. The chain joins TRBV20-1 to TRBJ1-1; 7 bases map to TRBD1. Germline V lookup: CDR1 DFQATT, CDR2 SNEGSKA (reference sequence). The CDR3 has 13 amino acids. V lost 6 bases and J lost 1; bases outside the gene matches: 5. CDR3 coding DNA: TGCAGTGCCAGGGGACAGACGAACACTGAAGCTTTCTTT. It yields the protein CSARGQTNTEAFF.

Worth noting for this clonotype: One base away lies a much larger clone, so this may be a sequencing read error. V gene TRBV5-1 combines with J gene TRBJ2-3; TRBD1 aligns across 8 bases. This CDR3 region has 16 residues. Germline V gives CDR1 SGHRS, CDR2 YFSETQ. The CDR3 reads CASSQARQGRTDTRYF. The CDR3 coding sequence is TGCGCCAGCAGCCAGGCTCGACAGGGGAGAACAGATACGCGGTATTTT.

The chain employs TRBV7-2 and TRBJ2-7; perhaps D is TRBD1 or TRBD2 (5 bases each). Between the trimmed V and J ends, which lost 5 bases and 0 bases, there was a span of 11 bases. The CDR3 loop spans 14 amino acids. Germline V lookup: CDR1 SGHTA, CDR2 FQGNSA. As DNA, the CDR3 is TGTGCCAGCAGCAACCGGGACGGCTCCTACGAGCAGTACTTC. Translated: CASSNRDGSYEQYF.

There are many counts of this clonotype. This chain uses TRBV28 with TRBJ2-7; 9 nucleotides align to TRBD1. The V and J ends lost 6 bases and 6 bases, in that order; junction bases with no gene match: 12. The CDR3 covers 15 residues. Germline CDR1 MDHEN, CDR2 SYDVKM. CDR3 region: CASSLPQGALSEQYF. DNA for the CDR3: TGTGCCAGCAGCCTTCCACAGGGGGCTCTAAGCGAGCAGTACTTC.

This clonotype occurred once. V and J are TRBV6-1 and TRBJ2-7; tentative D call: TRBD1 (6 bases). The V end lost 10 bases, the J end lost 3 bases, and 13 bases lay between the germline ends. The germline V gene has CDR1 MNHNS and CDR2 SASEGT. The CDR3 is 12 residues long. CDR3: CATSRGYYEQYF. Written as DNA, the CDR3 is TGTGCCACCTCCAGGGGTTACTACGAGCAGTACTTC.